This T cell receptor beta chain was sequenced for a study of post-analysis software for immune sequencing data. A few counts support this clonotype. The antigen is undetermined. Germline V gene data show CDR1 as LGHNA and CDR2 as YNFKEQ. This CDR3 spans 18 amino acids. After removal of 1 base from V and 2 bases from J, the junction contained 10 bases not matched to a gene. Study conclusions and caveats: When patients were compared with controls, about five TRBV segments were more frequent, TRBV5-6, TRBV5-1 and TRBV20-1 among them.

TCR beta libraries were prepared from cDNA with unique molecular identifiers. From the PCR reads, TCRdb called clonotypes with MiXCR, one entry per CDR3 protein. The repertoire holds about 770,000 distinct CDR3 sequences, with more than 45% as singletons. This clonotype was sampled from a girl aged 5 to 17 with multiple sclerosis. Sequenced: blood. The chain is built from TRBV4-2 and TRBJ2-1, with 8 bases fitting TRBD2. The CDR3 is CASSQAQSAGGPYNEQFF. The CDR3 DNA follows: TGTGCCAGCAGCCAAGCTCAGTCCGCGGGAGGTCCCTACAATGAGCAGTTCTTC.